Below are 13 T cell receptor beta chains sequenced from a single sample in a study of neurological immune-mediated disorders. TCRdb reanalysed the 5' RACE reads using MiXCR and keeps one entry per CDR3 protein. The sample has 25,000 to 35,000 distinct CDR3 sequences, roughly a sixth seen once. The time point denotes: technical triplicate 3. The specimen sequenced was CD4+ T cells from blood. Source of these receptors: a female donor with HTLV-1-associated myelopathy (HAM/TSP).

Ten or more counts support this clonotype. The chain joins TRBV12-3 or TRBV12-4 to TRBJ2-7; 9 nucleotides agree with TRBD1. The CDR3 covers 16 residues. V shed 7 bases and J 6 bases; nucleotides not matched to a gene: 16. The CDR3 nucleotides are TGTGCCAGCACCGACGGTCCCGGGACAGGGTCCCCCGAGCAGTACTTC. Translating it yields CASTDGPGTGSPEQYF.

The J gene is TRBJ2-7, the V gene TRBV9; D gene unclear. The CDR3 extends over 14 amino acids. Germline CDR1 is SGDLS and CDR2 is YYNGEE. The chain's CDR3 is CGSSPREVAYEQYF. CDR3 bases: TGTGGGAGCAGCCCAAGAGAGGTAGCCTACGAGCAGTACTTC.

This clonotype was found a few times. The CDR3 region has the DNA TGCAGTGCACCGACAGGGATGAACACTGAAGCTTTCTTT. Its protein product is CSAPTGMNTEAFF. This chain uses TRBV20-1 with TRBJ1-1; 7 bases match TRBD1. The germline V gene encodes CDR1 DFQATT and CDR2 SNEGSKA (reference sequence). J gave up 0 bases and V 6 bases, and 4 bases lay outside the gene matches. The CDR3 length is 13 residues.

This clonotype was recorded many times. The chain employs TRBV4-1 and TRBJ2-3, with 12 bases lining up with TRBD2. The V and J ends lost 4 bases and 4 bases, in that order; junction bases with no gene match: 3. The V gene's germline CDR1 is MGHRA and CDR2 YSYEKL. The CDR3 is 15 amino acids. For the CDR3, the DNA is TGCGCCAGCAGCCCGCTAGCGGGGGGGCCAGATACGCAGTATTTT. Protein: CASSPLAGGPDTQYF.

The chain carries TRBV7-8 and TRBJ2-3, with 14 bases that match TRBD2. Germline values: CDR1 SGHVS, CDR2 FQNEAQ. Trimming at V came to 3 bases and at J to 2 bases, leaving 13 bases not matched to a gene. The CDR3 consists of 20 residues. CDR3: CASSFMSGLAGGRLTDTQYF. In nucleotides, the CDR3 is TGTGCCAGCAGCTTTATGTCCGGACTAGCGGGAGGCAGACTCACAGATACGCAGTATTTT.

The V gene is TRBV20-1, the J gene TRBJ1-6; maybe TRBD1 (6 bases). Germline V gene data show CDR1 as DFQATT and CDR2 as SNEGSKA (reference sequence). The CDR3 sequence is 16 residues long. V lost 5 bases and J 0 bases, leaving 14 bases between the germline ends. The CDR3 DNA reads TGCAGTGCTCCCGACAGGTCGAGCTCCTATAATTCACCCCTCCACTTT. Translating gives CSAPDRSSSYNSPLHF.

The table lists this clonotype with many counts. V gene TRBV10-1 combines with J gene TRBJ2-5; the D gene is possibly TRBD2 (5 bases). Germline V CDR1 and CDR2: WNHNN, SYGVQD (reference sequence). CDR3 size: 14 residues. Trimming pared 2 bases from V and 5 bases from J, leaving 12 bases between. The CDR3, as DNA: TGCGCCAGCAGTGAGACGGTGGGAGTGGAGACCCAGTACTTC. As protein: CASSETVGVETQYF.

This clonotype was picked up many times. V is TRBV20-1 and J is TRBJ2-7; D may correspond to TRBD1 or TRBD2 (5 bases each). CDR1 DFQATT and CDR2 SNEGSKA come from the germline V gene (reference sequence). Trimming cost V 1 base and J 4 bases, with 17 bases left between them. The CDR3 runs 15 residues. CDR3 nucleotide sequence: TGCAGTGCTAGAGTGCCCGGGACGGAGATTTACGAGCAGTACTTC. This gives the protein CSARVPGTEIYEQYF.

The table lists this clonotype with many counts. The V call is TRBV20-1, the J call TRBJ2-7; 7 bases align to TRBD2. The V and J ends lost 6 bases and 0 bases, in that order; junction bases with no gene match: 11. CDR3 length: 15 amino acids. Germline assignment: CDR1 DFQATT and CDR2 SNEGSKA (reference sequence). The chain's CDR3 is CSAPGLGGNSYEQYF. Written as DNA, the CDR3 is TGCAGTGCCCCAGGCCTCGGGGGGAACTCCTACGAGCAGTACTTC.

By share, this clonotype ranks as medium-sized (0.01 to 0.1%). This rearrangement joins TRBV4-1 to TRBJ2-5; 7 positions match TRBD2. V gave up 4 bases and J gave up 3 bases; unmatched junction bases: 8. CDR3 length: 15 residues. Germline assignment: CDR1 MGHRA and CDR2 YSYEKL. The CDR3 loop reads CASSLAGTTEETQYF. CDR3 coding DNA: TGCGCCAGCAGCCTCGCCGGGACTACCGAAGAGACCCAGTACTTC.

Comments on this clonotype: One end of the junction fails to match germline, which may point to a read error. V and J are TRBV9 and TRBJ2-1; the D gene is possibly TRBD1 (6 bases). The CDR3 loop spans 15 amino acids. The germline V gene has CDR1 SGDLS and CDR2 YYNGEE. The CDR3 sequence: CDSSATRGGSGEQFF. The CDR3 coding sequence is TGTGACAGCAGCGCTACTAGAGGGGGTAGTGGAGAGCAGTTCTTC.

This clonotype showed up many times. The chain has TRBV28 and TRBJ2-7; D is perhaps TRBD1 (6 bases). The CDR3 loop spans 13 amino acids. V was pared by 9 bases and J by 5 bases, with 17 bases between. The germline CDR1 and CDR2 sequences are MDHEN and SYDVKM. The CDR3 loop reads CASRPGGGDEQYF. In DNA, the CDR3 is TGTGCCAGTCGACCCGGTGGGGGCGACGAGCAGTACTTC.

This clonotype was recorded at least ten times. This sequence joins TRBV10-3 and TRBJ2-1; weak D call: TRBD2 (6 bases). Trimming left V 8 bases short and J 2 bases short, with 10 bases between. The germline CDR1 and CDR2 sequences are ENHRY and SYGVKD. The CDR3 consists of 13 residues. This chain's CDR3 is CAIGGGTYNEQFF. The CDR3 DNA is TGTGCCATCGGTGGGGGGACCTACAATGAGCAGTTCTTC.